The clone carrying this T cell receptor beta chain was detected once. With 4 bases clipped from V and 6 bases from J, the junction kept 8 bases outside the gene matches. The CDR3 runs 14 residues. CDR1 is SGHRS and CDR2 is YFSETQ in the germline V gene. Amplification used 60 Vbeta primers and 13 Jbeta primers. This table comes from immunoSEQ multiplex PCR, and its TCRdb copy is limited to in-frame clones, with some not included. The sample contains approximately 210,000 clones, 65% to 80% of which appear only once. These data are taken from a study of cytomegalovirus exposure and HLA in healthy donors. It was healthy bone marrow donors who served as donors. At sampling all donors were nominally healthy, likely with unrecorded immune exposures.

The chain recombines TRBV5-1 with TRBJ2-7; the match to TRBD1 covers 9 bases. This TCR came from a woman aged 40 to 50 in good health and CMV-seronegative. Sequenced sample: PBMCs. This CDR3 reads CASSLGTGNGEQYF. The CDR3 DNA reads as TGCGCCAGCAGCCTAGGGACAGGGAACGGCGAGCAGTACTTC.